This entry lists 15 T cell receptor beta chains sequenced from one sample in a study of cytomegalovirus exposure and HLA in healthy donors. This PCR relied on a set of 60 Vbeta primers and 13 Jbeta primers. Assay: immunoSEQ multiplex PCR; the TCRdb copy retains only in-frame clones and omits some. Its table lists about 200,000 clones. Sequencing was carried out using PBMCs. These receptors came from a girl aged 2-10 years in good health and CMV-seropositive.

The chain is built from TRBV7-9 and TRBJ1-5, with D possibly TRBD1 on 6 matching bases. V lost 0 bases and J lost 4, with 10 bases in between. The CDR3 has 15 amino acids. Germline V gene sequence: CDR1 SEHNR, CDR2 FQNEAQ (reference sequence). CDR3 nucleotide sequence: TGTGCCAGCAGCTTAGCAGGGGGTGGAAATCAGCCCCAGCATTTT. Its protein is CASSLAGGGNQPQHF.

The rearrangement joins TRBV11-2 to TRBJ2-7; 13 bases are shared with TRBD2. Per the germline V gene, CDR1 is SGHAT and CDR2 is FQNNGV. The CDR3 is made up of 15 amino acids. Trimming took 5 bases from V and 3 from J; bases not matched to a gene: 4. The CDR3 DNA reads as TGTGCCAGCAGCACCCGGACTAGCGGGAGCTACGAGCAGTACTTC. This gives the protein CASSTRTSGSYEQYF.

In regard to this clone: This same CDR3 is encoded by further DNA sequences in the sample. The rearrangement joins TRBV6-1 to TRBJ2-1, with D uncertain. Germline CDR1 is MNHNS and CDR2 is SASEGT. This CDR3 is 12 amino acids long. V dropped 2 bases and J dropped 9 bases, with 8 bases sitting between them. The CDR3 sequence: CASSESGGEQFF. In nucleotides, the CDR3 is TGTGCCAGCAGTGAATCCGGCGGTGAGCAGTTCTTC.

This chain connects TRBV28 to TRBJ1-2; possible D gene TRBD1, 5 bases. This CDR3 is 13 amino acids long. Germline V CDR1 and CDR2: MDHEN, SYDVKM. V was clipped by 10 bases and J by 3 bases, with 15 bases between them. The CDR3 nucleotides read TGTGCCACCTACAATGGGGGGGACTATGGCTACACCTTC. Translation: CATYNGGDYGYTF.

This chain joins TRBV27 and TRBJ2-1, with D unclear. The CDR3 contains 14 residues. Germline V lookup: CDR1 MNHEY, CDR2 SMNVEV (reference sequence). V was cut by 4 bases and J by 6 bases, with 13 bases left in between. The chain's CDR3 is CASSSLLETNEQFF. Here the CDR3 DNA reads TGTGCCAGCAGTTCACTCCTAGAGACCAATGAGCAGTTCTTC.

The rearrangement links TRBV7-2 to TRBJ2-7; D gene ambiguous. This CDR3 has 15 amino acids. Trimming left V 1 base short and J 3 bases short, with 13 bases between. CDR1 is SGHTA, CDR2 FQGNSA, per germline. This CDR3 reads CASSLDSGGFYEQYF. The CDR3 DNA reads TGTGCCAGCAGCTTAGACTCCGGCGGATTCTACGAGCAGTACTTC. The whole variable domain, filled in from reference TRBV7-2 and TRBJ2-7, reads GAGVSQSPSNKVTEKGKDVELRCDPISGHTALYWYRQSLGQGLEFLIYFQGNSAPDKSGLPSDRFSAERTGGSVSTLTIQRTQQEDSAVYLCASSLDSGGFYEQYFGPGTRLTVT.

The chain recombines TRBV9 with TRBJ2-7; the match to TRBD2 covers 15 bases. Germline V gene lookup returns CDR1 SGDLS and CDR2 YYNGEE. The V segment lost 0 bases and the J segment 5 bases; nucleotides outside the gene matches: 12. The CDR3 runs 19 residues. The CDR3 DNA reads as TGTGCCAGCAGCGTAGCGACCGGGACTAGCGGGAGGATCAGTAACGAGCAGTACTTC. Translated, it gives CASSVATGTSGRISNEQYF.

This chain uses TRBV5-4 with TRBJ2-1; 8 nucleotides line up with TRBD1. The germline V gene encodes CDR1 SGHNT and CDR2 YYREEE (reference sequence). With V trimmed by 3 bases and J by 9 bases, 14 bases remained unmatched. The CDR3 is 16 amino acids. The CDR3 reads CASSWEWTGLRGEQFF. In nucleotides, the CDR3 is TGTGCCAGCAGCTGGGAATGGACAGGGTTAAGAGGTGAGCAGTTCTTC.

The CDR3 nucleotides are TGTGCCAGCAGTCAAATGACAGGGCCCCAAGAGACCCAGTACTTC. It yields the protein CASSQMTGPQETQYF. The rearrangement links TRBV5-4 to TRBJ2-5, with 7 bases that match TRBD1. Germline-derived CDR1 and CDR2 are SGHNT and YYREEE (reference sequence). Losses at the gene ends were 5 bases for V and 1 base for J; bases not matched to a gene: 8. This CDR3 comprises 15 residues.

The CDR3 DNA sequence: TGCGCCAGCAGCTCCCGTCCAGAGACCCAGTACTTC. The encoded protein is CASSSRPETQYF. V and J are TRBV5-1 and TRBJ2-5; D ambiguous. V lost 3 bases to trimming and J lost 4 bases, with 7 bases between them. Germline V gene lookup returns CDR1 SGHRS and CDR2 YFSETQ. The CDR3 length is 12 residues.

The rearrangement joins TRBV4-1 to TRBJ2-1; TRBD2 is a possible D gene (6 bases). CDR3 length: 14 residues. Germline V gives CDR1 MGHRA, CDR2 YSYEKL. The V end was cut by 8 bases, the J end by 2 bases, with 13 bases between. CDR3 sequence: CASLSTSTYNEQFF. The CDR3 DNA sequence: TGCGCCAGCTTATCGACTAGTACCTACAATGAGCAGTTCTTC.

This chain joins TRBV28 and TRBJ2-3, with D possibly TRBD2 on 6 matching bases. Germline CDR1 and CDR2: MDHEN and SYDVKM. V dropped 6 bases and J dropped 1 base, with 29 bases sitting between them. The CDR3 covers 20 residues. In DNA, the CDR3 is TGTGCCAGCAGGACCCGAATGGCGGGAAGTTCGCGGATGGGCACAGATACGCAGTATTTT. This encodes CASRTRMAGSSRMGTDTQYF.

This chain uses TRBV7-9 with TRBJ2-3; D is possibly TRBD2 (6 bases). Germline values: CDR1 SEHNR, CDR2 FQNEAQ (reference sequence). There are 15 residues in the CDR3. V was shortened by 2 bases and J by 0 bases, with 9 bases between the two germline ends. CDR3 protein: CASSLLASSTDTQYF. In DNA, the CDR3 is TGTGCCAGCAGCTTACTAGCGTCTAGCACAGATACGCAGTATTTT.

This chain connects TRBV10-1 to TRBJ2-7; no clear D gene. V was shortened by 3 bases and J by 0 bases, with 6 bases between the two germline ends. Germline V gene sequence: CDR1 WNHNN, CDR2 SYGVQD (reference sequence). The CDR3 has 13 residues. The CDR3 DNA reads as TGCGCCAGCAGTGATGGGCTCTCCTACGAGCAGTACTTC. This codes for CASSDGLSYEQYF.

The chain has TRBV5-1 and TRBJ1-1, with D uncertain. The V end was cut by 5 bases, the J end by 3 bases, with 11 bases between. The CDR3 runs 13 residues. Germline CDR1 is SGHRS and CDR2 is YFSETQ. CDR3 coding DNA: TGCGCCAGCAGTTACGTACTACACACTGAAGCTTTCTTT. Its translation is CASSYVLHTEAFF.